This section outlines one T cell receptor (beta chain) sequence together with its context. Sequencing was performed with immunoSEQ multiplex PCR; in TCRdb, only in-frame clones are kept and a portion is missing. The sample carries over 70,000 clones, 75% to 95% recorded once. The data stem from a study of T cell changes during pregnancy in multiple sclerosis. This sample comprised peripheral blood, obtained in the first trimester of pregnancy. This sequence was found in a female donor in good health, enrolled as a control in a pregnancy study.

The CDR3 sequence: CASSGPRGTQETQYF. CDR3 nucleotide sequence: TGTGCCAGTAGTGGCCCCCGGGGGACTCAAGAGACCCAGTACTTC. The rearrangement uses TRBV19 and TRBJ2-5; TRBD2 is a possible D gene (6 bases). The CDR3 totals 15 residues. V lost 5 bases and J lost 2, with 15 bases in between. CDR1 LNHDA and CDR2 SQIVND come from the germline V gene (reference sequence).